The 2 T cell receptor beta chains presented below share a single source sample, sequenced in a study of shared clonotypes between healthy human individuals. As defined, naive CD8 cells were CD45RO-negative and positively selected for CCR7, with terminally differentiated effector memory CD45RA+ cells excluded. Generated by immunoSEQ multiplex PCR, the TCRdb table keeps only in-frame clones and is missing some. The sample holds millions of clones, roughly 95% seen once. The sequenced sample was naive CD8+ T cells sorted from blood. These receptors were taken from a man between 18 and 35 years old in good health.

The chain has TRBV9 and TRBJ2-7; no clear D gene. This CDR3 spans 13 amino acids. Deletions cut 4 bases from V and 4 bases from J, with 12 bases between. Germline V gives CDR1 SGDLS, CDR2 YYNGEE. Here the CDR3 reads CASSPRPGYEQYF. The CDR3 coding sequence is TGTGCCAGCAGCCCCCGACCCGGATACGAGCAGTACTTC.

This rearrangement joins TRBV9 to TRBJ2-1; a possible D gene is TRBD1 (6 bases). CDR1 and CDR2 from the germline V gene are SGDLS and YYNGEE. The CDR3 has 14 amino acids. Trimming cost V 4 bases and J 8 bases, with 16 bases left between them. In DNA form, the CDR3 reads TGTGCCAGCAGCTCCTCGGACAGCCCACATGAGCAGTTCTTC. Residues: CASSSSDSPHEQFF.